One and the same sample provided the 28 T cell receptor beta chains below, sequenced in a study of spatial heterogeneity in lung cancer. Time point defined: sample taken at primary tumor resection. Regarding the study as a whole: Counts that tracked tumor mutation counts were those of expanded intratumoral alpha and beta TCRs.

Each CDR3 protein gets one entry after TCRdb re-called the 5' RACE reads with MiXCR. Among over 10,000 distinct CDR3 sequences listed, over 4.5% were seen once. Their cognate antigens are unknown. The source was lung tumor tissue, collected at surgery. These receptors originate from a male donor with early-stage non-small cell lung cancer.

This clonotype was detected many times. The CDR3 loop is CASSRQALDEAFF. The DNA of the CDR3 is TGTGCCAGCAGCCGACAGGCACTCGATGAAGCTTTCTTT. The genes are TRBV12-3 or TRBV12-4 and TRBJ1-1; weak D call: TRBD1 (6 bases). The CDR3 sequence is 13 residues long. The V end was cut by 6 bases, the J end by 7 bases, with 15 bases between.

This clonotype has ten or more counts. The gene calls are TRBV14 and TRBJ1-3; no clear D gene. Germline V gene data show CDR1 as SGHDN and CDR2 as FVKESK. The V end lost 0 bases, the J end lost 4 bases, and 10 bases lay between the germline ends. The CDR3 is 15 amino acids. The CDR3 coding sequence is TGTGCCAGCAGCCAAGACAGCCTCCGCGGAAACACCATATATTTT. As protein: CASSQDSLRGNTIYF.

This clonotype came up many times. The gene calls are TRBV10-2 and TRBJ2-3; TRBD2 is a possible D gene (6 bases). Trimming left V 6 bases short and J 1 base short, with 14 bases between. The CDR3 runs 15 residues. The V gene's germline CDR1 is WSHSY and CDR2 SAAADI. Written as DNA, the CDR3 is TGCGCCAGCAGACCCGGGACTTCAGGCACAGATACGCAGTATTTT. It specifies CASRPGTSGTDTQYF.

The chain employs TRBV6-2 or TRBV6-3 and TRBJ2-3, with D possibly being TRBD1 (6 bases). The J call may not be correct, given that the DNA end is closer to TRBJ1-5. CDR1 and CDR2 from the germline V gene are MNHEY and SVGEGT. The CDR3 is made up of 15 amino acids. The chain's CDR3 is CASSRSGGAPDTQHF. CDR3 DNA sequence: TGTGCCAGCAGCCGTAGCGGGGGGGCCCCAGATACGCAGCATTTT.

This clonotype was seen at least ten times. The rearrangement links TRBV29-1 to TRBJ1-1, with 7 nucleotides matching TRBD1. The germline CDR1 and CDR2 sequences are SQVTM and ANQGSEA. The CDR3 is made up of 14 amino acids. After removal of 6 bases from V and 2 bases from J, the junction contained 9 bases not matched to a gene. The CDR3 reads CSVAGGGRNTEAFF. CDR3 DNA sequence: TGCAGCGTCGCAGGGGGGGGGCGAAACACTGAAGCTTTCTTT.

This clonotype came up many times. The rearrangement uses TRBV21-1 and TRBJ2-7; TRBD1, the table's D call, was not compared with the DNA. TRBV21-1 is a listed pseudogene. This CDR3 region has 13 residues. CDR3 in DNA: TGTGCCAGCAGCCCGGACAGTTTCTACGAGCAGTACGTC. Residues: CASSPDSFYEQYV.

This sequence joins TRBV29-1 and TRBJ2-3; D gene unclear. CDR1 is SQVTM, CDR2 ANQGSEA, per germline. The CDR3 covers 12 residues. Trimming shortened V by 7 bases and J by 0 bases, and 8 bases separated the two germline ends. CDR3 residues: CSDVASTDTQYF. The CDR3 nucleotides are TGCAGCGATGTGGCTAGCACAGATACGCAGTATTTT.

This clonotype was counted ten times or more. The chain carries TRBV13 and TRBJ2-7, with D possibly called TRBD1 or TRBD2 (5 bases each). Trimming stripped 1 base from V and 11 bases from J, with 18 bases between. CDR3 size: 14 residues. Germline V gives CDR1 PRHDT, CDR2 FYEKMQ (reference sequence). CDR3 in DNA: TGTGCCAGCAGCTTAGCCCCTCTAGGGACCAGCAAGTACGTC. Translation gives CASSLAPLGTSKYV.

This chain connects TRBV19 to TRBJ1-5; D ambiguous. CDR1 LNHDA and CDR2 SQIVND come from the germline V gene (reference sequence). The CDR3 extends over 14 amino acids. V lost 3 bases and J lost 4, with 10 bases in between. This chain's CDR3 is CASSIGGANQPQHF. CDR3 in DNA: TGTGCCAGTAGTATCGGCGGAGCGAATCAGCCCCAGCATTTT.

This clonotype was picked up many times. In DNA form, the CDR3 reads TGTGCCAGCACCAACCGGGACAGGGTCACCGGGGAGCTGTTTTTT. This gives the protein CASTNRDRVTGELFF. The chain has TRBV7-2 and TRBJ2-2; the match to TRBD1 covers 9 bases. Trimming cost V 7 bases and J 4 bases; bases outside gene matches: 7. The CDR3 length is 15 residues. CDR1 SGHTA and CDR2 FQGNSA come from the germline V gene.

This clonotype was recorded at least ten times. The J gene is TRBJ2-6, the V gene TRBV5-8; D is unresolved. V was shortened by 4 bases and J by 2 bases, with 13 bases between the two germline ends. Germline V CDR1 and CDR2: SGHTS, YDEGEE. CDR3 length: 16 residues. CDR3: CASSRRPATGANVLTF. The CDR3 nucleotides read TGTGCCAGCAGCAGAAGACCCGCTACTGGGGCCAACGTCCTGACTTTC.

This clonotype was picked up many times. J is TRBJ2-7 and V is TRBV6-2 or TRBV6-3, with 7 bases matching TRBD2. The V gene end was trimmed by 2 bases and the J gene end by 0 bases; junction bases not matched to a gene: 4. Germline V gene sequence: CDR1 MNHEY, CDR2 SVGEGT. The CDR3 covers 15 residues. The CDR3 bases are TGTGCCAGCAGTTACCGTAGCGGGCTCTCCTACGAGCAGTACGTC. This sequence encodes CASSYRSGLSYEQYV.

This clonotype was seen at least ten times. V and J are TRBV6-6 and TRBJ2-7, with 7 bases lining up with TRBD1. CDR3 length equals 16 residues. The germline CDR1 and CDR2 sequences are MNHNY and SVGAGI (reference sequence). J gave up 3 bases and V 1 base, and 9 bases lay outside the gene matches. This CDR3 reads CASSYWMTGTDYEQYF. In DNA form, the CDR3 reads TGTGCCAGCAGTTACTGGATGACCGGGACAGACTACGAGCAGTACTTC.

In its sample, this clonotype is medium-sized. The rearrangement uses TRBV20-1 and TRBJ2-1; TRBD2 might be the D (5 bases). The CDR3 sequence is 14 residues long. Germline V gene lookup returns CDR1 DFQATT and CDR2 SNEGSKA (reference sequence). Trimming left V 2 bases short and J 5 bases short, with 13 bases between. CDR3 loop: CSARYGLWDNEQFF. The CDR3 nucleotides read TGCAGTGCTAGATACGGACTGTGGGACAATGAGCAGTTCTTC.

This clonotype was picked up many times. J is TRBJ1-2 and V is TRBV29-1; no reliable D call. The V end lost 0 bases, the J end lost 2 bases, and 10 bases lay between the germline ends. This CDR3 contains 14 residues. CDR1 and CDR2 from the germline V gene are SQVTM and ANQGSEA. CDR3 sequence reads: CSVEDPRRNYGYTF. Here the CDR3 DNA reads TGCAGCGTTGAAGATCCGAGGAGAAACTATGGCTACACCTTC.

This clonotype was found many times. This rearrangement joins TRBV20-1 to TRBJ1-1; D not resolved. CDR3 length: 12 residues. Per the germline V gene, CDR1 is DFQATT and CDR2 is SNEGSKA (reference sequence). V lost 4 bases and J lost 1, with 7 bases in between. The CDR3 DNA is TGCAGTGCTAATATACGGAACACTGAAGCTTTCTTT. Residues: CSANIRNTEAFF.

This clonotype was recorded at least ten times. The chain has TRBV7-8 and TRBJ2-1, with D tentatively TRBD1 or TRBD2 (6 bases each). Germline values: CDR1 SGHVS, CDR2 FQNEAQ. Between the trimmed V and J ends, which lost 1 base and 6 bases, there was a span of 16 bases. This CDR3 is 16 amino acids long. The DNA of the CDR3 is TGTGCCAGCAGCTTAGTGGGGGGCCTAGAGTCCAATGAGCAGTTCTTC. Translated: CASSLVGGLESNEQFF.

There are many counts of this clonotype. V is TRBV9 and J is TRBJ2-3; weak D call: TRBD1 (5 bases). The CDR3 totals 15 residues. CDR1 SGDLS and CDR2 YYNGEE come from the germline V gene. The V gene lost 0 bases and the J gene lost 4 bases, with 12 bases spanning the gap. The DNA of the CDR3 is TGTGCCAGCAGCGTAGGGGTACAGGTCTCAGATACGCAGTATTTT. Amino acids: CASSVGVQVSDTQYF.

At least ten counts were recorded for this clonotype. The V and J genes are TRBV7-2 and TRBJ2-1; 11 bases align to TRBD2. J gave up 5 bases and V 7 bases, and 1 base lay outside the gene matches. This CDR3 contains 13 residues. Looked up from germline, CDR1 is SGHTA and CDR2 is FQGNSA. As DNA, the CDR3 is TGTGCCAGCAATAGCGGGAGGGACAATGAGCAGTTCTTC. Translation: CASNSGRDNEQFF.

This clonotype was detected ten times or more. The V and J genes are TRBV12-3 or TRBV12-4 and TRBJ1-1; D gene unclear. The CDR3 contains 13 residues. Trimming left V 2 bases short and J 5 bases short, with 9 bases between. The CDR3 DNA reads as TGTGCCAGCAGTTTAAGTTCACAGACTGAAGCTTTCTTT. Residues: CASSLSSQTEAFF.

At least ten counts were recorded for this clonotype. The genes are TRBV7-2 and TRBJ1-3; D remains unclear. The V gene's germline CDR1 is SGHTA and CDR2 FQGNSA. There are 15 residues in the CDR3. The V gene lost 7 bases and the J gene lost 5 bases, with 18 bases spanning the gap. In nucleotides, the CDR3 is TGTGCCAGCACCTTCCCAAAAAACGACCGAAACACCATATATTTT. It is translated as CASTFPKNDRNTIYF.

This clonotype has a count of ten or more. V usage is TRBV6-6 and J usage is TRBJ1-5; maybe TRBD1 (6 bases). Per germline, CDR1 MNHNY and CDR2 SVGAGI (reference sequence). V was trimmed by 6 bases and J by 2 bases, leaving 11 bases between them. This CDR3 has 14 residues. CDR3 DNA sequence: TGTGCCAGCAGGACAGGACAGCGCAATCAGCCCCAGCATTTT. Its protein is CASRTGQRNQPQHF.

Only a few counts were recorded for this clonotype. This chain connects TRBV2 to TRBJ2-2; 7 bases are a match to TRBD1. This CDR3 spans 19 amino acids. Germline CDR1 reads SNHLY; CDR2 reads FYNNEI. V was clipped by 5 bases and J by 3 bases; unmatched bases: 18. The CDR3 bases are TGTGCCAGCAGTTCCCCGCCGACAGGGAAAGGCTCGGACACCGGGGAGCTGTTTTTT. This sequence encodes CASSSPPTGKGSDTGELFF.

This clonotype occurred many times. This sequence joins TRBV11-2 and TRBJ2-1; 11 bases line up with TRBD2. CDR3 length: 14 residues. V gave up 8 bases and J gave up 6 bases; unmatched junction bases: 6. Germline CDR1 is SGHAT and CDR2 is FQNNGV. The CDR3 DNA sequence: TGTGCCAGCGCCAGGGGACTAGCGGCCAATGAGCAGTTCTTC. Translation: CASARGLAANEQFF.

This clonotype occurred many times. This chain joins TRBV7-6 and TRBJ2-3; 10 nucleotides align to TRBD2. Germline values: CDR1 SGHVS, CDR2 FNYEAQ. The CDR3 extends over 16 amino acids. The trim removed 3 bases at V and 2 bases at J, leaving 5 bases unmatched. DNA of the CDR3: TGTGCCAGCAGCTTCCTAGCGGGAGAGTCCACAGATACGCAGTATTTT. Translation: CASSFLAGESTDTQYF.

This clonotype was seen repeatedly, ten times or more. J is TRBJ1-1 and V is TRBV18; TRBD1 matches 7 bases. The germline V gene has CDR1 KGHSH and CDR2 LQKENI. There are 12 residues in the CDR3. J lost 11 bases, V lost 2 bases, and 5 bases had no gene match. CDR3: CASSPDRARAFF. CDR3 DNA sequence: TGTGCCAGCTCACCAGACAGGGCGCGGGCTTTCTTT. The whole variable domain, filled in from reference TRBV18 and TRBJ1-1, reads NAGVMQNPRHLVRRRGQEARLRCSPMKGHSHVYWYRQLPEEGLKFMVYLQKENIIDESGMPKERFSAEFPKEGPSILRIQQVVRGDSAAYFCASSPDRARAFFGQGTRLTVV.

The chain has TRBV6-6 and TRBJ2-1; D is uncertain. Germline assignment: CDR1 MNHNY and CDR2 SVGAGI (reference sequence). Trimming stripped 0 bases from V and 4 bases from J, with 10 bases between. The CDR3 runs to 15 residues. CDR3 coding DNA: TGTGCCAGCAGTTACTCGTGGCATGGGTACAATGAGCAGTTCTTC. Protein: CASSYSWHGYNEQFF.

This clonotype was counted at least ten times. V gene TRBV9 combines with J gene TRBJ1-1; D not certain. The germline V gene encodes CDR1 SGDLS and CDR2 YYNGEE. V was cut by 0 bases and J by 2 bases, with 8 bases left in between. The CDR3 is 14 amino acids. In DNA, the CDR3 is TGTGCCAGCAGCGTAGGAGGCTTTAACACTGAAGCTTTCTTT. It encodes CASSVGGFNTEAFF.